The 20 T cell receptor beta chains in this list originate from one sample, sequenced in a study of identical twins. TCRdb re-called the 5' RACE reads through MiXCR, storing one row per CDR3 protein. The sample contains 200,000 to 250,000 distinct CDR3 sequences, approximately 7.1% of which appear only once. The same specimen was also included in a second study, on T cells expressing NK-cell markers.

Sequencing was carried out using CD8+ T cells sorted from blood. Receptors originate from a young woman in good health.

This clonotype was counted only a few times. The V call is TRBV9, the J call TRBJ2-5; D uncertain. The V gene lost 2 bases and the J gene lost 4 bases, with 9 bases spanning the gap. Germline V gives CDR1 SGDLS, CDR2 YYNGEE. CDR3 length equals 13 residues. CDR3 residues: CASSVISGETQYF. CDR3 sequence (DNA): TGTGCCAGCAGCGTGATATCGGGAGAGACCCAGTACTTC.

This clonotype has only a few counts. V is TRBV4-3 and J is TRBJ2-7; D is undetermined. This CDR3 comprises 15 residues. Germline values: CDR1 LGHNA, CDR2 YSLEER. Trimming pared 1 base from V and 2 bases from J, leaving 12 bases between. CDR3 region: CASSQAHAAPYEQYF. The CDR3 DNA sequence: TGCGCCAGCAGCCAAGCCCATGCGGCCCCCTACGAGCAGTACTTC.

The J gene is TRBJ2-2, the V gene TRBV21-1; the D call TRBD1 from the table was never checked on the DNA. TRBV21-1 is given as a pseudogene. The CDR3 length is 14 residues. The CDR3 region has the DNA TGTGCCAGCCGGACGGGGAAATCCACCGGGGAGCTGTTTTTT. Translated: CASRTGKSTGELFF.

V gene TRBV5-6 combines with J gene TRBJ1-1; TRBD1 agrees at 9 bases. The J segment lost 10 bases and the V segment lost 6 bases, leaving 7 bases of the junction unmatched. Germline V gene sequence: CDR1 SGHDT, CDR2 YYEEEE. There are 12 residues in the CDR3. CDR3 nucleotide sequence: TGTGCCAGCACTACAGGGGGCAGTTTAGCTTTCTTT. Translation: CASTTGGSLAFF.

The chain employs TRBV9 and TRBJ1-4; D perhaps matches TRBD1 (5 bases). The CDR3 totals 16 residues. The germline CDR1 and CDR2 sequences are SGDLS and YYNGEE. Between the trimmed V and J ends, which lost 0 bases and 7 bases, there was a span of 16 bases. The CDR3 nucleotides are TGTGCCAGCAGCGTAGGTCCTGGGCAAGGGGTTGAAAAACTGTTTTTT. Its translation: CASSVGPGQGVEKLFF.

A few counts support this clonotype. V gene TRBV6-5 combines with J gene TRBJ2-1; 8 bases are shared with TRBD2. CDR1 MNHEY and CDR2 SVGAGI come from the germline V gene. The J segment lost 7 bases and the V segment lost 4 bases, leaving 9 bases of the junction unmatched. This CDR3 is built from 15 residues. DNA for the CDR3: TGTGCCAGCAGTTTATTAGCGGGGTTTAGGAATGAGCAGTTCTTC. Protein sequence: CASSLLAGFRNEQFF.

The chain uses TRBV4-1 and TRBJ2-1; D uncertain. The V and J ends lost 5 bases and 5 bases respectively, with 19 bases between them. Germline V CDR1 and CDR2: MGHRA, YSYEKL. The CDR3 consists of 16 residues. CDR3 in DNA: TGCGCCAGCAGCGTTTCCCAGACATCTTTTAACAATGAGCAGTTCTTC. This gives the protein CASSVSQTSFNNEQFF.

This clonotype occurred a few times. The rearrangement joins TRBV5-6 to TRBJ2-7; maybe TRBD2 (6 bases). V was clipped by 6 bases and J by 4 bases, with 20 bases between them. The CDR3 extends over 15 amino acids. The germline V gene has CDR1 SGHDT and CDR2 YYEEEE. This chain's CDR3 is CASTMGEGLAYEQYF. The CDR3 DNA follows: TGTGCCAGCACTATGGGCGAGGGACTGGCGTACGAGCAGTACTTC.

The chain recombines TRBV10-3 with TRBJ1-2; 9 bases agree with TRBD1. The germline V gene has CDR1 ENHRY and CDR2 SYGVKD. The CDR3 has 15 residues. Unmatched junction bases numbered 9, after V lost 3 bases and J lost 7 bases. In nucleotides, the CDR3 is TGTGCCATCAGTGAACAGACAGGGGGGGACGGTGGCTACACCTTC. Translation: CAISEQTGGDGGYTF.

The chain carries TRBV6-2 or TRBV6-3 and TRBJ2-1; D ambiguous. Trimming stripped 6 bases from V and 6 bases from J, with 12 bases between. The CDR3 sequence is 13 residues long. CDR1 is MNHEY, CDR2 SVGEGT, per germline. CDR3 sequence (DNA): TGTGCCAGCAGCCGACCTCCTAGCAATGAGCAGTTCTTC. The encoded protein is CASSRPPSNEQFF.

This clonotype has at least ten counts. The chain uses TRBV2 and TRBJ1-3, with D hard to call. There are 15 residues in the CDR3. Trimming shortened V by 5 bases and J by 2 bases, and 13 bases separated the two germline ends. Germline lookup yields CDR1 SNHLY and CDR2 FYNNEI. The DNA of the CDR3 is TGTGCCAGCAGTCTCGGACGTTCACCTGGAAACACCATATATTTT. Protein sequence: CASSLGRSPGNTIYF.

A few counts support this clonotype. The rearrangement links TRBV15 to TRBJ1-6, with D tentatively TRBD1 (6 bases). The germline V gene has CDR1 LNHNV and CDR2 YYDKDF (reference sequence). This CDR3 has 15 amino acids. V dropped 0 bases and J dropped 9 bases, with 12 bases sitting between them. CDR3 loop: CATSRDRQGISPLHF. CDR3 DNA: TGTGCCACCAGCAGAGATCGGCAGGGGATTTCACCCCTCCACTTT.

This clonotype appeared a few times. This chain connects TRBV4-3 to TRBJ2-1; 11 bases are shared with TRBD2. The J segment lost 16 bases and the V segment lost 1 base, leaving 12 bases of the junction unmatched. This CDR3 is built from 15 residues. The germline CDR1 and CDR2 sequences are LGHNA and YSLEER. The chain's CDR3 is CASSQVVLAGGGQFF. The DNA for the CDR3 is TGCGCCAGCAGCCAAGTCGTTTTAGCGGGAGGGGGTCAATTCTTC.

In its sample, this clonotype was seen a few times. CDR3 loop: CASSLGETGGYSPLHF. The CDR3 DNA reads TGTGCCAGCAGCTTAGGAGAGACAGGGGGTTATTCACCCCTCCACTTT. The chain is built from TRBV11-3 and TRBJ1-6, with 9 bases matching TRBD1. Germline CDR1 and CDR2: SGHNT and YENEEA. The CDR3 loop spans 16 amino acids. V was pared by 1 base and J by 8 bases, with 6 bases of the junction left unmatched.

This clonotype has at least ten counts. The chain couples TRBV9 to TRBJ2-5; D not resolved. The V end was cut by 0 bases, the J end by 5 bases, with 8 bases between. There are 13 residues in the CDR3. Germline values: CDR1 SGDLS, CDR2 YYNGEE. The CDR3 here is CASSVVPQETQYF. Written as DNA, the CDR3 is TGTGCCAGCAGCGTAGTCCCCCAGGAGACCCAGTACTTC.

This sequence joins TRBV7-6 and TRBJ2-7; perhaps TRBD1 as D (6 bases). From germline, CDR1 is SGHVS and CDR2 FNYEAQ. V lost 5 bases and J lost 7, with 24 bases in between. The CDR3 consists of 16 residues. CDR3 coding DNA: TGTGCCAGCAGCCCCCTGGTGCAAGACAGGTTCAATGAGCAGTACTTC. Translated: CASSPLVQDRFNEQYF.

This clonotype has a handful of counts. The V gene is TRBV7-6, the J gene TRBJ2-1, with 12 bases identical to TRBD2. V lost 5 bases, J lost 9 bases, and 14 bases stayed unmatched. There are 17 residues in the CDR3. CDR1 SGHVS and CDR2 FNYEAQ come from the germline V gene. CDR3 DNA: TGTGCCAGCAGCAACCCTCTAGCGGGAGGGCCTCCGGGTGAGCAGTTCTTC. This codes for CASSNPLAGGPPGEQFF. The whole variable domain, filled in from reference TRBV7-6 and TRBJ2-1, reads GAGVSQSPRYKVTKRGQDVALRCDPISGHVSLYWYRQALGQGPEFLTYFNYEAQQDKSGLPNDRFSAERPEGSISTLTIQRTEQRDSAMYRCASSNPLAGGPPGEQFFGPGTRLTVL.

The sample holds a few counts of this clonotype. The chain employs TRBV10-2 and TRBJ1-1; D call uncertain. From germline, CDR1 is WSHSY and CDR2 SAAADI. CDR3 length: 13 residues. Trimming took off 4 bases at V and 4 bases at J, with 10 bases between the two ends. The CDR3 loop is CASSVVRTTEAFF. CDR3 nucleotides: TGCGCCAGCAGTGTCGTTCGGACCACTGAAGCTTTCTTT.

This chain joins TRBV14 and TRBJ2-7; TRBD1 or TRBD2 may be the D gene (5 bases each). V dropped 1 base and J dropped 8 bases, with 15 bases sitting between them. The germline CDR1 and CDR2 sequences are SGHDN and FVKESK. CDR3 size: 14 residues. In nucleotides, the CDR3 is TGTGCCAGCAGCCAAGGGTGGCCAGGGACCCAGCAGTACTTC. Protein product: CASSQGWPGTQQYF.

The CDR3 region has the DNA TGTGCCAGCAGCTTAGGTTGGGGCCAGTACTTC. Its protein is CASSLGWGQYF. V and J are TRBV11-2 and TRBJ2-5; D ambiguous. The CDR3 has 11 residues. The germline CDR1 and CDR2 sequences are SGHAT and FQNNGV. Trimming removed 1 base from V and 10 bases from J, with 7 bases in between.